The 22 T cell receptor beta chains given below trace back to one sample, sequenced in a study of T cell responses to AZD1222 COVID-19 vaccine. Clones were sequenced by immunoSEQ multiplex PCR, and TCRdb holds only the in-frame ones, with some missing. The data show 120,000 or so clones, 65% to 90% seen once. The sample was peripheral blood, taken 28 days after the second AZD1222 dose. The receptors here all came from an adult who received the AZD1222 COVID-19 vaccine.

V usage is TRBV6-5 and J usage is TRBJ1-2; 11 nucleotides match TRBD1. The length of the CDR3 is 14 residues. V shed 7 bases and J 6 bases; nucleotides not matched to a gene: 7. The V gene's germline CDR1 is MNHEY and CDR2 SVGAGI. DNA of the CDR3: TGTGCCAGCACGCCGGACAGGGGGCGGGATGGCTACACCTTC. Its protein is CASTPDRGRDGYTF.

The chain joins TRBV9 to TRBJ2-2, with TRBD2 as a possible D gene (6 bases). The CDR3 has 14 residues. The V gene's germline CDR1 is SGDLS and CDR2 YYNGEE. V dropped 3 bases and J dropped 4 bases, with 10 bases sitting between them. The CDR3 here is CASSAGTRTGELFF. CDR3 nucleotides: TGTGCCAGCAGCGCCGGGACTCGCACCGGGGAGCTGTTTTTT.

The V gene is TRBV27, the J gene TRBJ2-2; TRBD2 is a possible D gene (5 bases). Germline V gene sequence: CDR1 MNHEY, CDR2 SMNVEV (reference sequence). This CDR3 has 13 residues. V lost 3 bases to trimming and J lost 7 bases, with 9 bases between them. The CDR3 nucleotides read TGTGCCAGCAGTTTGGCCGGGGACGGGGAGCTGTTTTTT. Translated: CASSLAGDGELFF.

The chain joins TRBV2 to TRBJ2-1, with D possibly being TRBD2 (5 bases). The ends were cut back, 6 bases at V and 4 bases at J, with 10 bases in the middle. Germline-derived CDR1 and CDR2 are SNHLY and FYNNEI. The CDR3 extends over 13 amino acids. The CDR3 DNA is TGTGCCAGCAGACTACTAGTTTACAATGAGCAGTTCTTC. Its protein product is CASRLLVYNEQFF. Together with reference TRBV2 and TRBJ2-1, the CDR3 gives the full variable domain: EPEVTQTPSHQVTQMGQEVILRCVPISNHLYFYWYRQILGQKVEFLVSFYNNEISEKSEIFDDQFSVERPDGSNFTLKIRSTKLEDSAMYFCASRLLVYNEQFFGPGTRLTVL.

V and J are TRBV7-8 and TRBJ2-1; D ambiguous. CDR3 size: 14 residues. V gave up 5 bases and J gave up 0 bases, with 8 bases separating them. Germline CDR1 is SGHVS and CDR2 is FQNEAQ. The CDR3 sequence: CASSRESSYNEQFF. The CDR3 nucleotides read TGTGCCAGCAGCCGAGAGAGCTCCTACAATGAGCAGTTCTTC.

This chain joins TRBV28 and TRBJ1-2; the match to TRBD1 covers 11 bases. CDR1 and CDR2 (germline): MDHEN, SYDVKM. The ends lost 6 bases at V and 4 bases at J; junction bases unmatched: 10. The CDR3 extends over 16 amino acids. Here the CDR3 reads CASSPLWTGGSYGYTF. DNA of the CDR3: TGTGCCAGCAGCCCCCTGTGGACAGGGGGCTCCTATGGCTACACCTTC.

CDR3 in amino acids: CAISWGIALGETQYF. The CDR3 nucleotides are TGTGCCATCAGCTGGGGAATAGCGCTTGGAGAGACCCAGTACTTC. The chain employs TRBV10-3 and TRBJ2-5; weak D call: TRBD2 (5 bases). The V end was cut by 6 bases, the J end by 4 bases, with 18 bases between. The CDR3 runs to 15 residues. Germline V gives CDR1 ENHRY, CDR2 SYGVKD.

This sequence joins TRBV28 and TRBJ2-7; 7 bases agree with TRBD1. CDR1 is MDHEN, CDR2 SYDVKM, per germline. The V gene end was trimmed by 8 bases and the J gene end by 6 bases; junction bases not matched to a gene: 10. CDR3 length: 13 amino acids. CDR3 sequence: CASVIGQAGEQYF. CDR3 in DNA: TGTGCCAGCGTCATCGGACAGGCAGGCGAGCAGTACTTC. Together with reference TRBV28 and TRBJ2-7, the CDR3 gives the full variable domain: DVKVTQSSRYLVKRTGEKVFLECVQDMDHENMFWYRQDPGLGLRLIYFSYDVKMKEKGDIPEGYSVSREKKERFSLILESASTNQTSMYLCASVIGQAGEQYFGPGTRLTVT.

This clone turned up a few times. The chain links TRBV18 to TRBJ2-3; D is unresolved. The CDR3 runs 16 residues. Per the germline V gene, CDR1 is KGHSH and CDR2 is LQKENI. V was shortened by 6 bases and J by 2 bases, with 18 bases between the two germline ends. Written as DNA, the CDR3 is TGTGCCAGCTCCCAGAGCACACAGACCATCACAGATACGCAGTATTTT. As protein: CASSQSTQTITDTQYF.

V is TRBV7-9 and J is TRBJ1-3; D gene uncertain. V was shortened by 2 bases and J by 1 base, with 6 bases between the two germline ends. Per the germline V gene, CDR1 is SEHNR and CDR2 is FQNEAQ (reference sequence). This CDR3 spans 14 amino acids. CDR3 loop: CASSLWGSGNTIYF. The CDR3 DNA is TGTGCCAGCAGCTTATGGGGATCTGGAAACACCATATATTTT.

This clone was counted once. The chain is built from TRBV5-1 and TRBJ2-1, with TRBD2 identical over 12 bases. Germline CDR1 and CDR2: SGHRS and YFSETQ. The CDR3 has 16 amino acids. Losses at the gene ends were 5 bases for V and 4 bases for J; bases not matched to a gene: 7. The DNA of the CDR3 is TGCGCCAGCAGGCTTTCACTAGCGGGGGGTTACAATGAGCAGTTCTTC. Its protein product is CASRLSLAGGYNEQFF.

The rearrangement uses TRBV3-1 (or the pseudogene TRBV3-2) and TRBJ2-1; a possible D gene is TRBD2 (7 bases). Germline V gene data show CDR1 as LGHDT and CDR2 as YNNKEL (reference sequence). V lost 6 bases and J lost 4, with 16 bases in between. The CDR3 loop spans 15 amino acids. CDR3 protein: CASRTMGGQYNEQFF. The CDR3 DNA follows: TGTGCCAGCAGGACTATGGGGGGGCAGTACAATGAGCAGTTCTTC.

The rearrangement joins TRBV6-5 to TRBJ2-1; tentatively, D is TRBD1 (6 bases). V was pared by 6 bases and J by 15 bases, with 15 bases between. Germline V gene lookup returns CDR1 MNHEY and CDR2 SVGAGI. This CDR3 contains 11 residues. CDR3 in amino acids: CASSIQGNPFF. The CDR3 coding sequence is TGTGCCAGCAGCATACAGGGCAACCCGTTCTTC.

This clone was seen more than once but under ten times. The chain employs TRBV13 and TRBJ1-2; no clear D gene. The CDR3 is 14 residues long. With 7 bases removed from V and 1 base from J, the gap between germline ends came to 13 bases. The germline gives CDR1 PRHDT, CDR2 FYEKMQ (reference sequence). The CDR3 sequence is CASNPKAINYGYTF. CDR3 DNA: TGTGCCAGCAACCCGAAAGCGATTAACTATGGCTACACCTTC.

This clone was found once. The chain combines TRBV2 with TRBJ1-2; TRBD1 matches 10 bases. The length of the CDR3 is 14 residues. Germline V CDR1 and CDR2: SNHLY, FYNNEI. The V segment lost 6 bases and the J segment 7 bases; nucleotides outside the gene matches: 8. The CDR3 coding sequence is TGTGCCAGCAGGGCCGGACAGGGGGTTATTGGCTACACCTTC. Encoded protein: CASRAGQGVIGYTF.

The V call is TRBV6-5, the J call TRBJ2-3; a weak D match, TRBD2 (7 bases). This CDR3 contains 14 residues. V was pared by 2 bases and J by 4 bases, with 10 bases between. CDR1 MNHEY and CDR2 SVGAGI come from the germline V gene. CDR3 sequence (DNA): TGTGCCAGCAGTTACGGGGGGGCATCAGATACGCAGTATTTT. It codes for CASSYGGASDTQYF.

This chain connects TRBV7-9 to TRBJ1-2; D gene unclear. Trimming removed 5 bases from V and 5 bases from J, with 15 bases in between. This CDR3 has 14 amino acids. Germline loops: CDR1 SEHNR, CDR2 FQNEAQ (reference sequence). CDR3: CASSGRGGGYGYTF. The CDR3 coding sequence is TGTGCCAGCAGCGGTCGGGGTGGCGGGTATGGCTACACCTTC.

This chain links TRBV5-8 with TRBJ2-3; 7 nucleotides match TRBD1. Losses at the gene ends were 4 bases for V and 2 bases for J; bases not matched to a gene: 7. Germline assignment: CDR1 SGHTS and CDR2 YDEGEE. CDR3 length: 15 residues. The CDR3 here is CASSTDRENTDTQYF. In DNA form, the CDR3 reads TGTGCCAGCAGCACCGACAGGGAGAACACAGATACGCAGTATTTT.

V is TRBV5-1 and J is TRBJ1-2; a weak D match, TRBD1 (5 bases). Germline CDR1 reads SGHRS; CDR2 reads YFSETQ. CDR3 length: 15 residues. V dropped 3 bases and J dropped 0 bases, with 12 bases sitting between them. The CDR3 DNA reads TGCGCCAGCAGCTCGGGGACCGCAGCTAACTATGGCTACACCTTC. It is translated as CASSSGTAANYGYTF. Looking up the rest from reference TRBV5-1 and TRBJ1-2 gives the full variable domain: KAGVTQTPRYLIKTRGQQVTLSCSPISGHRSVSWYQQTPGQGLQFLFEYFSETQRNKGNFPGRFSGRQFSNSRSEMNVSTLELGDSALYLCASSSGTAANYGYTFGSGTRLTVV.

This rearrangement joins TRBV7-6 to TRBJ1-4; D gene unclear. The CDR3 covers 13 residues. CDR1 is SGHVS and CDR2 is FNYEAQ in the germline V gene. V was trimmed by 1 base and J by 13 bases, leaving 13 bases between them. CDR3: CASSLELSGGLFF. CDR3 DNA sequence: TGTGCCAGCAGCTTAGAATTGTCGGGAGGACTGTTTTTT. The variable domain in full, completed from reference TRBV7-6 and TRBJ1-4, reads GAGVSQSPRYKVTKRGQDVALRCDPISGHVSLYWYRQALGQGPEFLTYFNYEAQQDKSGLPNDRFSAERPEGSISTLTIQRTEQRDSAMYRCASSLELSGGLFFGSGTQLSVL.

This rearrangement joins TRBV4-1 to TRBJ2-2; unclear D gene. Germline loops: CDR1 MGHRA, CDR2 YSYEKL. V lost 0 bases to trimming and J lost 4 bases, with 12 bases between them. The CDR3 sequence is 16 residues long. The CDR3 DNA reads as TGCGCCAGCAGCCAAGAAGAAGCTCTTATCACCGGGGAGCTGTTTTTT. Its translation: CASSQEEALITGELFF.

Only a few counts were recorded for this clone. The chain couples TRBV5-4 to TRBJ2-2; 10 nucleotides align to TRBD1. The CDR3 covers 15 residues. V shed 3 bases, J shed 4 bases, and the junction held 3 bases outside the gene matches. CDR1 SGHNT and CDR2 YYREEE come from the germline V gene (reference sequence). CDR3 sequence (DNA): TGTGCCAGCAGCTGGGACAGGGGAGGCACCGGGGAGCTGTTTTTT. Translated: CASSWDRGGTGELFF.